Included here is one TCR beta chain sequence, with context. Its target is unknown. In TCRdb, the RT-PCR reads were re-called with MiXCR into one record per CDR3 protein. The sample yields over 150,000 distinct CDR3 sequences, around 9% seen once. This CDR3 is 16 amino acids long. Trimming removed 4 bases from V and 2 bases from J, with 18 bases in between. This sample was included in a study of response to subunit inactivated influenza vaccine. Study outcomes and limitations: Each seasonal flu vaccination may recruit only limited new T cells, authors suggested.

Sequenced material: non-naive T cells sorted from PBMCs, taken on the day of vaccination. This receptor was taken from a man aged 50-60 years who received an inactivated influenza vaccine. The V call is TRBV12-3 or TRBV12-4, the J call TRBJ2-7, with D possibly being TRBD1 or TRBD2 (5 bases each). In DNA form, the CDR3 reads TGTGCCAGCAGTTCAACTAGGGGCCGAGCAACCTACGAGCAGTACTTC. Translation gives CASSSTRGRATYEQYF.